This TCR beta chain came from a study of blood T cell repertoires in COVID-19. Across the whole study: Spain, Italy and the United States supplied samples that represented acute and convalescent COVID-19. In each case, the material was cDNA or gDNA derived from T cells, B-cell-depleted T cells, or PBMCs.

V dropped 0 bases and J dropped 1 base, with 16 bases sitting between them. Germline loops: CDR1 SGHRS, CDR2 YFSETQ. The CDR3 is 17 residues long. Original handling: Using reference gene primer amplification, nucleated cell counts were estimated. Assay used: immunoSEQ multiplex PCR; TCRdb lists only in-frame clones, some missing. From that table come the V and J calls and clone size; the DNA was used to work out D and trimming. In the table there are about 340,000 clones, about 90% of which are singletons. The TCR comes from a woman aged 18 to 35 who had recovered from COVID-19. Sequenced sample: peripheral blood. This sequence joins TRBV5-1 and TRBJ1-1, with D maybe TRBD1 (5 bases). CDR3 amino acids: CASSLERGVKGNTEAFF. The DNA of the CDR3 is TGCGCCAGCAGCTTGGAACGGGGGGTCAAGGGGAACACTGAAGCTTTCTTT. The entire variable domain, with the rest obtained from reference TRBV5-1 and TRBJ1-1, is as follows: KAGVTQTPRYLIKTRGQQVTLSCSPISGHRSVSWYQQTPGQGLQFLFEYFSETQRNKGNFPGRFSGRQFSNSRSEMNVSTLELGDSALYLCASSLERGVKGNTEAFFGQGTRLTVV.